A selection of T cell receptor beta chains follows, all from one sample in a study of blood T cells in healthy people across ages. TCRdb passed the 5' RACE reads through MiXCR, listing each CDR3 protein once. The sample has over 1,500,000 distinct CDR3 sequences; 49% are singletons. Sequenced: blood. All receptors derive from a woman between 35 and 50 years old in good health. CDR3s include the opening cysteine and the closing phenylalanine or tryptophan. The D gene is left open where the match is weak. Clone size is given for some rows only: seen once, a few or many times, or a class if the clone is expanded.

clone size,V gene,J gene,D gene,CDR3 protein,CDR3 DNA
few,TRBV20-1,TRBJ2-5,-,CSARVDLDWQQETQYF,TGCAGTGCTAGAGTAGACCTGGACTGGCAACAAGAGACCCAGTACTTC
-,TRBV12-3/TRBV12-4,TRBJ2-5,TRBD1,CASSPHTTGGGETQYF,TGTGCCAGCAGTCCCCACACTACAGGGGGCGGGGAGACCCAGTACTTC
-,TRBV6-5,TRBJ1-6,-,CASSLDLLNNNSPLHF,TGTGCCAGCAGTTTGGACCTACTAAATAATAATTCACCCCTCCACTTT
-,TRBV7-8,TRBJ2-3,-,CASSLSQADTDTQYF,TGTGCCAGCAGCCTATCACAAGCGGACACAGATACGCAGTATTTT
-,TRBV7-2,TRBJ1-1,TRBD1,CASSLPTGVLNPEAFF,TGTGCCAGCAGCTTACCGACAGGGGTACTGAACCCTGAAGCTTTCTTT
few,TRBV5-1,TRBJ2-3,TRBD1,CASCWDSLSTDTQYF,TGCGCCAGCTGTTGGGACAGTCTTTCCACAGATACGCAGTATTTT
-,TRBV12-3/TRBV12-4,TRBJ2-5,TRBD1,CASSLEGAGMETQYF,TGTGCCAGCAGTTTAGAGGGGGCCGGGATGGAGACCCAGTACTTC
few,TRBV15,TRBJ1-2,-,CATSRGRGTNYGYTF,TGTGCCACCAGCAGAGGAAGGGGCACGAACTATGGCTACACCTTC
-,TRBV7-9,TRBJ2-1,-,CASSVRTGALDEQFF,TGTGCCAGCAGCGTACGGACGGGGGCCTTAGATGAGCAGTTCTTC
few,TRBV5-1,TRBJ1-1,-,CASSFQEGDTEAFF,TGCGCCAGCAGCTTCCAAGAAGGGGACACTGAAGCTTTCTTT
-,TRBV20-1,TRBJ2-1,-,CSATSAEPRGDNEQFF,TGCAGTGCTACCTCAGCGGAACCACGAGGAGACAATGAGCAGTTCTTC
-,TRBV27,TRBJ1-2,-,CASGKGGGGYTF,TGTGCCAGCGGGAAGGGGGGCGGTGGCTACACCTTC
-,TRBV6-2/TRBV6-3,TRBJ2-1,-,CASKRGEAYNEQFF,TGTGCCAGCAAAAGGGGGGAGGCCTACAATGAGCAGTTCTTC
few,TRBV6-5,TRBJ1-2,TRBD1,CASSGRDRGVYGYTF,TGTGCCAGCAGTGGCCGGGACAGGGGCGTCTATGGCTACACCTTC
few,TRBV20-1,TRBJ2-3,-,CSAPRRRGTDTQYF,TGCAGTGCTCCGCGTCGGAGGGGCACAGATACGCAGTATTTT
-,TRBV28,TRBJ2-5,-,CASSPSLGGRETQYF,TGTGCCAGCAGTCCTTCTCTGGGGGGGCGTGAGACCCAGTACTTC
-,TRBV10-1,TRBJ2-7,-,CASSETGEQYF,TGCGCCAGCAGTGAGACGGGGGAGCAGTACTTC
few,TRBV3-1,TRBJ1-6,TRBD1,CASSLLPGTAGSPLHF,TGTGCCAGCAGCCTCCTCCCCGGGACAGCCGGGTCACCCCTCCACTTT
-,TRBV15,TRBJ2-5,TRBD2,CATSRESGRATQYF,TGTGCCACCAGCAGAGAATCGGGGAGGGCGACCCAGTACTTC
-,TRBV7-2,TRBJ2-5,TRBD2,CASSNSERGGGETQYF,TGTGCCAGCAGCAATTCTGAGCGGGGGGGCGGAGAGACCCAGTACTTC
few,TRBV4-1,TRBJ2-7,-,CASSQGQVSEQYF,TGCGCCAGCAGCCAAGGTCAGGTGTCCGAGCAGTACTTC
-,TRBV6-2/TRBV6-3,TRBJ1-5,-,CASSNQIQGIIGNQPQHF,TGTGCCAGCAGTAACCAAATACAGGGTATCATAGGCAATCAGCCCCAGCATTTT
-,TRBV2,TRBJ2-1,-,CAISLRNEQFF,TGTGCCATCAGTCTGCGGAATGAGCAGTTCTTC
-,TRBV5-1,TRBJ2-5,-,CASSLFRRGGGETQYF,TGCGCCAGCAGCTTGTTCCGGCGGGGCGGCGGAGAGACCCAGTACTTC